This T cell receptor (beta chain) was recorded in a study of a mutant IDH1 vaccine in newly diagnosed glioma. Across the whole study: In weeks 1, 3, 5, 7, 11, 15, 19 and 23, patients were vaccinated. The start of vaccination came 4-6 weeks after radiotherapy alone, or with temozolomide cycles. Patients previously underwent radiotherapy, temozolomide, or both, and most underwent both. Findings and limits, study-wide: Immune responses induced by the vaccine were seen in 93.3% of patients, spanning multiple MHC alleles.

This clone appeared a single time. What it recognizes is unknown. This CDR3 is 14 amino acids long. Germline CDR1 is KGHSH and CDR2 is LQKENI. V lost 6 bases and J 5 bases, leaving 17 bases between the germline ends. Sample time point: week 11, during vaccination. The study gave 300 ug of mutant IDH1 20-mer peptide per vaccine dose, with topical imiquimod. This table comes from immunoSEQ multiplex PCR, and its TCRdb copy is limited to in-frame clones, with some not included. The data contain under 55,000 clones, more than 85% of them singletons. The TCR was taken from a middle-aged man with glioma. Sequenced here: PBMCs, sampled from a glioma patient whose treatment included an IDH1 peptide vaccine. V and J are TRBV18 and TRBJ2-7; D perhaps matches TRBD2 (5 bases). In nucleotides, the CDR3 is TGTGCCAGCTCCCCTTGGACTTCTGTCCACGAGCAGTACTTC. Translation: CASSPWTSVHEQYF.